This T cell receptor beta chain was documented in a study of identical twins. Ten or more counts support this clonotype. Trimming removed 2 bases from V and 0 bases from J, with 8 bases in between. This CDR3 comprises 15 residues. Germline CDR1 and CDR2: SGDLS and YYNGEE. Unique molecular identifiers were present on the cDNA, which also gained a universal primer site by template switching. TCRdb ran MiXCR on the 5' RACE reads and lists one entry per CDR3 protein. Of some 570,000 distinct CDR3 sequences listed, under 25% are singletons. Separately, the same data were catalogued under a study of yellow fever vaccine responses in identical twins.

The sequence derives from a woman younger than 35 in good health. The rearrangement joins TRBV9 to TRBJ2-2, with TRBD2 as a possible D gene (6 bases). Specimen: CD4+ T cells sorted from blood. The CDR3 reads CASSVGGANTGELFF. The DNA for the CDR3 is TGTGCCAGCAGCGTGGGAGGCGCGAACACCGGGGAGCTGTTTTTT.